Listed here are 23 T cell receptor beta chains from one sample, sequenced in a study of identical twins. MiXCR was run by TCRdb on the 5' RACE reads, yielding one entry per CDR3 protein. Found here are under 800,000 distinct CDR3 sequences, 21% of them singletons; the top ten hold roughly 4%. These data also featured in a second study, about T cells expressing NK-cell markers.

Sequencing was carried out using PBMCs. These receptors were collected from a woman between 18 and 29 years old in good health.

This clonotype has a count of ten or more. The V call is TRBV9, the J call TRBJ1-1; TRBD1 is a possible D gene (5 bases). CDR1 and CDR2 from the germline V gene are SGDLS and YYNGEE. Deletions cut 0 bases from V and 8 bases from J, with 11 bases between. The CDR3 is 13 residues long. The CDR3 coding sequence is TGTGCCAGCAGCGTAGAGGGGCGGGGAGAAGCTTTCTTT. The encoded protein is CASSVEGRGEAFF.

The chain uses TRBV7-2 and TRBJ2-1; 8 bases agree with TRBD2. The CDR3 is 16 residues long. Germline CDR1 and CDR2: SGHTA and FQGNSA. Trimming took 5 bases from V and 3 from J; bases not matched to a gene: 9. Here the CDR3 reads CASSLRTSGVYNEQFF. DNA of the CDR3: TGTGCCAGCAGCCTTAGAACTAGCGGAGTCTACAATGAGCAGTTCTTC.

Many counts were recorded for this clonotype. The chain recombines TRBV27 with TRBJ2-4; D may match TRBD1 or TRBD2 (6 bases each). In germline, CDR1 is MNHEY, CDR2 SMNVEV (reference sequence). The ends were cut back, 2 bases at V and 0 bases at J, with 8 bases in the middle. This CDR3 comprises 15 residues. CDR3 nucleotides: TGTGCCAGCAGTTTAGGAGGGGGAGCCAAAAACATTCAGTACTTC. Protein sequence: CASSLGGGAKNIQYF.

This clonotype occurred a few times. The chain links TRBV20-1 to TRBJ2-7, with 8 bases identical to TRBD2. The V segment lost 6 bases and the J segment 6 bases; nucleotides outside the gene matches: 7. CDR3 length: 12 amino acids. The germline gives CDR1 DFQATT, CDR2 SNEGSKA (reference sequence). Written as DNA, the CDR3 is TGCAGTGCGCAGCGGGAGACCGGCGAGCAGTACTTC. Translated: CSAQRETGEQYF.

The rearrangement links TRBV3-1 to TRBJ2-7, with 7 bases identical to TRBD1. The CDR3 has 14 amino acids. Trimming at V came to 1 base and at J to 4 bases, leaving 4 bases not matched to a gene. Germline CDR1 reads LGHDT; CDR2 reads YNNKEL (reference sequence). The DNA for the CDR3 is TGTGCCAGCAGCCAAGGCTCAGGGGGATACGAGCAGTACTTC. It translates to CASSQGSGGYEQYF.

CDR3: CSAFLGRRNEQFF. The CDR3 coding sequence is TGCAGTGCTTTTTTAGGTCGAAGGAATGAGCAGTTCTTC. V usage is TRBV20-1 and J usage is TRBJ2-1, with D unresolved. Trimming removed 5 bases from V and 7 bases from J, with 15 bases in between. Germline CDR1 DFQATT, CDR2 SNEGSKA (reference sequence). This CDR3 contains 13 residues.

The genes are TRBV7-9 and TRBJ1-1, with a tentative D call TRBD1 (5 bases). The CDR3 runs to 15 residues. V lost 3 bases and J 5 bases, leaving 16 bases between the germline ends. Germline V gene data show CDR1 as SEHNR and CDR2 as FQNEAQ (reference sequence). CDR3 DNA sequence: TGTGCCAGCAGCTTTTCATCAGGGCGGTTTACTGAAGCTTTCTTT. It encodes CASSFSSGRFTEAFF.

The CDR3 bases are TGTGCCAGCAGCGGACCCGGGACAGCTTACGAGCAGTACTTC. Protein product: CASSGPGTAYEQYF. The chain has TRBV6-1 and TRBJ2-7, with 7 bases matching TRBD1. The CDR3 is 14 residues long. Germline values: CDR1 MNHNS, CDR2 SASEGT. V was clipped by 6 bases and J by 4 bases; unmatched bases: 9.

The gene calls are TRBV5-1 and TRBJ2-2, with D hard to call. Germline V gives CDR1 SGHRS, CDR2 YFSETQ. The V end was cut by 0 bases, the J end by 6 bases, with 6 bases between. The CDR3 is made up of 13 amino acids. DNA of the CDR3: TGCGCCAGCAGCTTGGATCGTCCCGGGGAGCTGTTTTTT. Amino acids: CASSLDRPGELFF.

The V and J genes are TRBV20-1 and TRBJ2-2; the D gene is possibly TRBD2 (5 bases). Germline V gene sequence: CDR1 DFQATT, CDR2 SNEGSKA (reference sequence). The CDR3 has 14 amino acids. V was shortened by 6 bases and J by 5 bases, with 16 bases between the two germline ends. CDR3 DNA: TGCAGTGCCGAGGGCAGTGGTGGAACCGGGGAGCTGTTTTTT. Its translation: CSAEGSGGTGELFF.

This chain uses TRBV6-5 with TRBJ2-6; D is undetermined. The length of the CDR3 is 15 residues. Deletions cut 2 bases from V and 0 bases from J, with 5 bases between. In germline, CDR1 is MNHEY, CDR2 SVGAGI. CDR3 sequence: CASSYIGSGANVLTF. DNA for the CDR3: TGTGCCAGCAGTTACATAGGCTCTGGGGCCAACGTCCTGACTTTC.

This clonotype came up a few times. This rearrangement joins TRBV5-1 to TRBJ2-2; TRBD1 matches 8 bases. Germline V CDR1 and CDR2: SGHRS, YFSETQ. Losses at the gene ends were 4 bases for V and 4 bases for J; bases not matched to a gene: 9. This CDR3 spans 16 amino acids. CDR3 residues: CASSTGDRGGTGELFF. The CDR3 DNA reads TGCGCCAGCAGCACAGGAGACAGGGGTGGCACCGGGGAGCTGTTTTTT.

This clonotype was observed a few times. The V call is TRBV5-1, the J call TRBJ1-2; the match to TRBD1 covers 9 bases. J gave up 0 bases and V 1 base, and 4 bases lay outside the gene matches. Germline lookup yields CDR1 SGHRS and CDR2 YFSETQ. The CDR3 totals 16 residues. CDR3 loop: CASSLRDRAANYGYTF. As DNA, the CDR3 is TGCGCCAGCAGCTTGAGGGACAGGGCAGCTAACTATGGCTACACCTTC.

The V gene is TRBV20-1, the J gene TRBJ1-1; D is ambiguous. The CDR3 runs 12 residues. Trimming took 1 base from V and 8 from J, leaving 11 bases between them. CDR1 is DFQATT, CDR2 SNEGSKA, per germline (reference sequence). The CDR3 DNA reads TGCAGTGCTAGAGTGGGCACTCTGGAAGCTTTCTTT. Its translation is CSARVGTLEAFF.

The chain is built from TRBV15 and TRBJ2-1; 15 nucleotides match TRBD2. With V trimmed by 6 bases and J by 2 bases, 8 bases remained unmatched. This CDR3 spans 18 amino acids. CDR1 is LNHNV and CDR2 is YYDKDF in the germline V gene (reference sequence). CDR3: CATSSGTSGRIPYNEQFF. The CDR3 DNA reads TGTGCCACCAGTTCAGGGACTAGCGGGAGGATCCCCTACAATGAGCAGTTCTTC.

This clonotype has ten or more counts. This chain uses TRBV12-3 or TRBV12-4 with TRBJ1-5; D gene ambiguous. CDR3 size: 13 residues. Trimming took off 5 bases at V and 5 bases at J, with 10 bases between the two ends. In DNA, the CDR3 is TGTGCCAGCAGTGCGGTGGCTTATCAGCCCCAGCATTTT. Protein product: CASSAVAYQPQHF.

This clonotype appeared many times. The chain joins TRBV20-1 to TRBJ2-3; D may match TRBD1 or TRBD2 (5 bases each). Trimming stripped 6 bases from V and 1 base from J, with 8 bases between. The CDR3 spans 12 residues. The V gene's germline CDR1 is DFQATT and CDR2 SNEGSKA (reference sequence). The CDR3 bases are TGCAGTGCGGGGGACGGCACAGATACGCAGTATTTT. Its protein is CSAGDGTDTQYF.

The genes are TRBV6-1 and TRBJ2-1; a weak D match, TRBD2 (6 bases). The CDR3 length is 14 residues. Looked up from germline, CDR1 is MNHNS and CDR2 is SASEGT. Trimming stripped 8 bases from V and 3 bases from J, with 14 bases between. The DNA of the CDR3 is TGTGCCAGCGGGTCGGGACTCTACTACAATGAGCAGTTCTTC. Translated, it gives CASGSGLYYNEQFF.

The gene calls are TRBV10-3 and TRBJ2-2; perhaps TRBD1 as D (5 bases). The CDR3 is made up of 14 amino acids. The germline CDR1 and CDR2 sequences are ENHRY and SYGVKD. CDR3 residues: CAIHGQGGPGELFF. CDR3 in DNA: TGTGCTATCCATGGCCAGGGCGGACCCGGGGAGCTGTTTTTT.

The table lists this clonotype with a few counts. J is TRBJ2-3 and V is TRBV25-1, with 10 bases lining up with TRBD2. After removal of 2 bases from V and 2 bases from J, the junction contained 10 bases not matched to a gene. Germline V gene sequence: CDR1 MGHDK, CDR2 SYGVNS. CDR3 length equals 18 residues. CDR3 bases: TGTGCCAGCAGTGAACCAGGTAGCGGGAGGAAATACACAGATACGCAGTATTTT. Its protein product is CASSEPGSGRKYTDTQYF.

Many counts were recorded for this clonotype. The chain is built from TRBV7-2 and TRBJ2-7, with 7 nucleotides matching TRBD2. Trimming took 5 bases from V and 0 from J; bases not matched to a gene: 10. The CDR3 runs 16 residues. Germline lookup yields CDR1 SGHTA and CDR2 FQGNSA. CDR3 amino acids: CASSRAPTSVSYEQYF. CDR3 in DNA: TGTGCCAGCAGCAGGGCCCCTACTAGCGTCTCCTACGAGCAGTACTTC. Drawing the rest from reference TRBV7-2 and TRBJ2-7, the complete variable domain is GAGVSQSPSNKVTEKGKDVELRCDPISGHTALYWYRQSLGQGLEFLIYFQGNSAPDKSGLPSDRFSAERTGGSVSTLTIQRTQQEDSAVYLCASSRAPTSVSYEQYFGPGTRLTVT.

The rearrangement uses TRBV27 and TRBJ2-7; TRBD1 matches 7 bases. Looked up from germline, CDR1 is MNHEY and CDR2 is SMNVEV (reference sequence). The junction had 5 bases not matched to a gene; V was cut back by 3 bases and J by 6 bases. The CDR3 has 13 amino acids. The CDR3 sequence is CASSFRDRGEQYF. The DNA of the CDR3 is TGTGCCAGCAGTTTTCGGGACAGAGGCGAGCAGTACTTC.

As DNA, the CDR3 is TGTGCCAGCAGTTATTTGGCGGGTGGCTACACCTTC. Translated: CASSYLAGGYTF. V is TRBV12-3 or TRBV12-4 and J is TRBJ1-2, with D unclear. The CDR3 runs 12 residues. V shed 4 bases and J shed 7 bases, with 10 bases lying between them.